The following is a TCR beta chain sequence with its context. What it binds is not known. Profiled with immunoSEQ multiplex PCR; TCRdb holds only in-frame clones, not every one. The data contain approximately 9,500 clones, 43% of them seen just once; the ten biggest clones take up approximately 11%. The sample originates from a study of siplizumab effects on memory and regulatory T cells. Overall study context: Mixed lymphocyte reactions were matched in twos, containing siplizumab at about 0.97 ug/mL or lacking drug. Study outcomes and limitations: Mappable CD4+ clones that were alloreactive averaged roughly 69% Treg-derived with siplizumab versus roughly 25% in controls.

Cells from the mixed lymphocyte reaction underwent coculture for under seven days at 37 degrees C. CFSE-stained responder and Violet Dye-stained stimulator PBMCs were mixed 1:1. The sample taken for sequencing was CFSE-low (dividing) CD8+ T cells sorted from an allogeneic mixed lymphocyte reaction. The sequence derives from a human donor in good health; the cells came from an allogeneic mixed lymphocyte reaction.

DNA of the CDR3: TGTGCCAGCAGGGGCGGGATCTCCTACGAGCAGTACTTC. It is translated as CASRGGISYEQYF. The V call is TRBV14, the J call TRBJ2-7; the D gene is possibly TRBD2 (6 bases). V shed 6 bases and J shed 0 bases, with 9 bases lying between them. The germline V gene encodes CDR1 SGHDN and CDR2 FVKESK. CDR3 size: 13 residues.